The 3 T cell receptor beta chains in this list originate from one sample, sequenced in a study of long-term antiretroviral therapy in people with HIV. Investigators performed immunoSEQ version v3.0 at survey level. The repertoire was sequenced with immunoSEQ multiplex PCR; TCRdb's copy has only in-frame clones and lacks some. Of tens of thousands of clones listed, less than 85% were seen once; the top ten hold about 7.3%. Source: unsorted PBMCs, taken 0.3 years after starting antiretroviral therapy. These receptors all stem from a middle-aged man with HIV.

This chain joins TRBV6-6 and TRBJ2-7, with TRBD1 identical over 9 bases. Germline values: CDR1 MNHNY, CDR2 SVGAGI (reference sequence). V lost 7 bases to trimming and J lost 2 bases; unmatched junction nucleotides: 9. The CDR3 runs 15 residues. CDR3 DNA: TGTGCCAGCACTTCCTCCGGGACAGGGCCCTACGAGCAGTACTTC. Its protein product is CASTSSGTGPYEQYF.

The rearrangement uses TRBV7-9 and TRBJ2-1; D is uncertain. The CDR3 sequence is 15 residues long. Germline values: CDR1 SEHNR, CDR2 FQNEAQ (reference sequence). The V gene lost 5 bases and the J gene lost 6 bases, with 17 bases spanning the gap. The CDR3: CASSPRLRISNEQFF. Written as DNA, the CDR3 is TGTGCCAGCAGCCCCCGTTTAAGGATATCCAATGAGCAGTTCTTC.

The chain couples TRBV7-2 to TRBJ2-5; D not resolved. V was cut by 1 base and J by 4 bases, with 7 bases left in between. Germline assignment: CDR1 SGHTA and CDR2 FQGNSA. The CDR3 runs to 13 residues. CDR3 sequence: CASSLEVSETQYF. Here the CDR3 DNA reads TGTGCCAGCAGCTTAGAGGTCTCAGAGACCCAGTACTTC.